These T cell receptor beta chains were read from a single sample in a study of cytomegalovirus exposure and HLA in healthy donors. Sequencing was performed with immunoSEQ multiplex PCR; in TCRdb, only in-frame clones are kept and a portion is missing. The sample comprises approximately 90,000 clones, 95% to 98% of which are singletons, and less than 0.8% rests with the top ten. Sequenced input: PBMCs. These receptors were obtained from a man younger than 35 in good health and CMV-seronegative. Both conserved end residues are part of each CDR3. A D gene is named only where the DNA matches it firmly.

J	D	V	CDR3	DNA
TRBJ2-3	TRBD2	TRBV28	CATAEGGSTDTQYF	TGTGCCACCGCTGAGGGCGGGAGTACAGATACGCAGTATTTT
TRBJ2-2	TRBD2	TRBV5-1	CASSPGGSAGELFF	TGCGCCAGCTCCCCGGGGGGAAGCGCCGGGGAGCTGTTTTTT
TRBJ1-5	NA	TRBV10-2	CASSESSYLTFGNQPQHF	TGCGCCAGCAGTGAGTCGTCTTACCTAACTTTCGGCAATCAGCCCCAGCATTTT
TRBJ1-2	NA	TRBV5-4	CASRLAGGMGYTF	TGTGCCAGCAGGCTTGCTGGGGGCATGGGCTACACCTTC
TRBJ2-7	NA	TRBV19	CASSYSHGSGGELEQYF	TGTGCCAGTAGTTACTCCCATGGTAGCGGAGGGGAACTCGAGCAGTACTTC
TRBJ2-2	NA	TRBV6-5	CASSYAGAGELFF	TGTGCCAGCAGTTACGCAGGGGCCGGGGAGCTGTTTTTT
TRBJ2-4	TRBD1	TRBV30	CASRDRGRNIQYF	TGTGCCTCGAGGGACAGGGGGAGAAACATTCAGTACTTC
TRBJ2-3	NA	TRBV30	CAWSVGTDTQYF	TGTGCCTGGAGTGTCGGCACAGATACGCAGTATTTT
TRBJ1-2	NA	TRBV6-1	CASVPPQAGYTF	TGTGCCAGCGTTCCCCCCCAGGCTGGCTACACCTTC
TRBJ2-7	NA	TRBV20-1	CSASGPYEQYF	TGCAGTGCTAGTGGCCCCTACGAGCAGTACTTC
TRBJ1-2	NA	TRBV6-1	CASAEALDYGYTF	TGTGCCAGCGCGGAGGCCCTAGACTATGGCTACACCTTC
TRBJ2-3	NA	TRBV19	CASSNPITDTQYF	TGTGCCAGTAGTAATCCCATCACAGATACGCAGTATTTT
TRBJ2-7	NA	TRBV29-1	CSAQGIPPEQYF	TGCAGCGCACAGGGAATCCCTCCCGAGCAGTACTTC
TRBJ1-1	TRBD1	TRBV4-1	CASSPQGLNTEAFF	TGCGCCAGCAGCCCACAGGGGTTGAACACTGAAGCTTTCTTT